This section outlines one T cell receptor (beta chain) sequence together with its context. The sample belongs to a study of blood T cell repertoires in COVID-19. About the study: The study drew acute and convalescent COVID-19 samples from the United States, Italy and Spain. PBMCs, B-cell-depleted T cells, or T cells were the source of the cDNA or gDNA that made up the material.

Per the original data handling: Scientists estimated how many nucleated cells there were by amplifying reference gene primers. Measured with immunoSEQ multiplex PCR; TCRdb has only the in-frame clones, and not every one. D and trimming were read from the DNA, whereas the V and J calls and clone size are those reported in that table. The table includes some 130,000 clones, over 60% detected once. V lost 2 bases to trimming and J lost 4 bases; unmatched junction nucleotides: 2. Germline CDR1 MNHNY, CDR2 SVGAGI (reference sequence). The CDR3 has 14 amino acids. This TCR was recovered from a woman aged 70 to 79 with acute or convalescent COVID-19. J is TRBJ1-5 and V is TRBV6-6; 7 bases fit TRBD1. Sequenced material: peripheral blood. The CDR3 region has the DNA TGTGCCAGCAGTTACGGGGACAGTAATCAGCCCCAGCATTTT. This sequence encodes CASSYGDSNQPQHF.